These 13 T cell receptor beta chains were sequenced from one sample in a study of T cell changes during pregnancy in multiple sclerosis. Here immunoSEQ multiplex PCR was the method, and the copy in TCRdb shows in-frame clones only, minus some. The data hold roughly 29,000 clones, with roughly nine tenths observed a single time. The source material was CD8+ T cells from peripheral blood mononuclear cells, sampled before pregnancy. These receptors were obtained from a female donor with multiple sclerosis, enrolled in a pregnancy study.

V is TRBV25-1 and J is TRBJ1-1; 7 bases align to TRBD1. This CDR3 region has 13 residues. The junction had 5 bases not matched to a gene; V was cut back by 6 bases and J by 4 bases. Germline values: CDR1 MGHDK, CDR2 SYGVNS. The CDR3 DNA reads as TGTGCCAGCAGCGAGGGGGCGCTCACTGAAGCTTTCTTT. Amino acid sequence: CASSEGALTEAFF. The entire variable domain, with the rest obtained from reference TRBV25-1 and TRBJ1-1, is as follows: EADIYQTPRYLVIGTGKKITLECSQTMGHDKMYWYQQDPGMELHLIHYSYGVNSTEKGDLSSESTVSRIRTEHFPLTLESARPSHTSQYLCASSEGALTEAFFGQGTRLTVV.

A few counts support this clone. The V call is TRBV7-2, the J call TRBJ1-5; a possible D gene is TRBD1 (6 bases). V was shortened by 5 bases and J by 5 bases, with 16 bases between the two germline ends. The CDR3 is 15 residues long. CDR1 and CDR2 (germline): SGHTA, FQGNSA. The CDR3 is CASSHSRGWDQPQHF. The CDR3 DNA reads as TGTGCCAGCAGCCATAGTAGGGGGTGGGATCAGCCCCAGCATTTT.

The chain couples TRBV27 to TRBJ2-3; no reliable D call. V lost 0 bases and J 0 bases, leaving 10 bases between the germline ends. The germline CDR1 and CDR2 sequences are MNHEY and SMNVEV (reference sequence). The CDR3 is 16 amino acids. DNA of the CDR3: TGTGCCAGCAGTTTATCCCGCGGCACTAGCACAGATACGCAGTATTTT. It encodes CASSLSRGTSTDTQYF.

The chain's CDR3 is CASSPRQGRGEKLFF. For the CDR3, the DNA is TGCGCCAGCAGCCCAAGACAGGGAAGGGGTGAAAAACTGTTTTTT. V usage is TRBV4-1 and J usage is TRBJ1-4; TRBD1 matches at 7 bases. This CDR3 has 15 amino acids. The germline gives CDR1 MGHRA, CDR2 YSYEKL. The ends lost 4 bases at V and 7 bases at J; junction bases unmatched: 9.

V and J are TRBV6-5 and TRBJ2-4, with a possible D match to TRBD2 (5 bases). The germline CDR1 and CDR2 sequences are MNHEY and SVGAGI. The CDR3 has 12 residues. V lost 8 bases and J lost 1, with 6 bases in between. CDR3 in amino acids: CASGGAKNIQYF. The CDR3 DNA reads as TGTGCCAGCGGCGGGGCCAAAAACATTCAGTACTTC.

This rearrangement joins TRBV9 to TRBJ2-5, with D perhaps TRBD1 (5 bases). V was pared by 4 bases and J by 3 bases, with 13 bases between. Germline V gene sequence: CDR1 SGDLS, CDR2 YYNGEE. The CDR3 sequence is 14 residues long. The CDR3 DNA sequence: TGTGCCAGCAGCCCTCGGACATCTAAAGAGACCCAGTACTTC. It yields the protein CASSPRTSKETQYF.

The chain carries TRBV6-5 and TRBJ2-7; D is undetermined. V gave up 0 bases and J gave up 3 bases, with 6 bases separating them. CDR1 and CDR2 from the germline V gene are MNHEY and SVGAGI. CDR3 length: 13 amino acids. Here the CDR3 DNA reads TGTGCCAGCAGTTACTCCACAGTCTACGAGCAGTACTTC. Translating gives CASSYSTVYEQYF.

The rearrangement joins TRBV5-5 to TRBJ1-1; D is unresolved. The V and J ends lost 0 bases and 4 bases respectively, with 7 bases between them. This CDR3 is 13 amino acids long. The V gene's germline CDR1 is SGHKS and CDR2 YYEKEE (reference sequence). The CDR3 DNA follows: TGTGCCAGCAGCTTGGGGCAGGCCACTGAAGCTTTCTTT. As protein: CASSLGQATEAFF.

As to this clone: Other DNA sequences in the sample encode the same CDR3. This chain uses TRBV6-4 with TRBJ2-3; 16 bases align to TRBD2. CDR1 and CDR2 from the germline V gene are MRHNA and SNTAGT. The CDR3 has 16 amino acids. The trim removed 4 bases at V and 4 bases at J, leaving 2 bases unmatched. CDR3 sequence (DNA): TGTGCCAGCAGTGCGGGACTAGCGGGGGGGCCAGATACGCAGTATTTT. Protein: CASSAGLAGGPDTQYF.

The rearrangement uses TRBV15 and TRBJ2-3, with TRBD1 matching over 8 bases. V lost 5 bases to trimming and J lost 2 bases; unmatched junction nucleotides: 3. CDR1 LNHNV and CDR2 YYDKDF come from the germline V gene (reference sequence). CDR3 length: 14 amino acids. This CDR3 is CATSGQGNTDTQYF. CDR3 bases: TGTGCCACCAGCGGACAGGGTAACACAGATACGCAGTATTTT. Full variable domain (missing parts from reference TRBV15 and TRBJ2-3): DAMVIQNPRYQVTQFGKPVTLSCSQTLNHNVMYWYQQKSSQAPKLLFHYYDKDFNNEADTPDNFQSRRPNTSFCFLDIRSPGLGDTAMYLCATSGQGNTDTQYFGPGTRLTVL.

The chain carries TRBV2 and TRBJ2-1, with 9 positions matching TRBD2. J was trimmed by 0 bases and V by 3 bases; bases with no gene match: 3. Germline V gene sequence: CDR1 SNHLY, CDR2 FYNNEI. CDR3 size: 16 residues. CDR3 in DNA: TGTGCCAGCAGTGATTTAGCGGGGGTCTCCTACAATGAGCAGTTCTTC. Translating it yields CASSDLAGVSYNEQFF.

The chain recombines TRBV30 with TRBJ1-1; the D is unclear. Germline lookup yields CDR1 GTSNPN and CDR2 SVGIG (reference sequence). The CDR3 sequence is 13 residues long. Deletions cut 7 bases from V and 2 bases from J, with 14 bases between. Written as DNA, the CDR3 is TGTGCCTCCACGTCCACGGGTAACACTGAAGCTTTCTTT. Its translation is CASTSTGNTEAFF. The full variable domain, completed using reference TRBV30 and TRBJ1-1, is SQTIHQWPATLVQPVGSPLSLECTVEGTSNPNLYWYRQAAGRGLQLLFYSVGIGQISSEVPQNLSASRPQDRQFILSSKKLLLSDSGFYLCASTSTGNTEAFFGQGTRLTVV.

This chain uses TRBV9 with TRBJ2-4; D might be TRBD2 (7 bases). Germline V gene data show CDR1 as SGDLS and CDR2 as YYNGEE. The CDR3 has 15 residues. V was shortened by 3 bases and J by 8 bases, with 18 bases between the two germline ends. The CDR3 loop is CASSASQGLADIQYF. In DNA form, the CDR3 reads TGTGCCAGCAGCGCTTCGCAGGGGCTAGCGGACATTCAGTACTTC.